This TCR beta chain was documented in a study of regulatory T cells in long-lasting Graves disease. HTBI primers from iRepertoire and Arm-PCR of CDR3 regions yielded the TCR beta libraries. Authors' data handling: Across the samples, identification revealed some 64 TRBV and around 13 TRBJ segments. TCRdb redid the calling of the multiplex PCR reads with MiXCR, one entry per CDR3 protein. TCRdb, not the authors, supplied the V and J calls. The data hold 360,000 or so distinct CDR3 sequences, with approximately 12% observed a single time. The time point denotes: newly diagnosed GD, antithyroid drugs for less than 3 months. Construction of the TCR library relied on RNA isolated from PBMCs. CDR1 SGHTA and CDR2 FQGNSA come from the germline V gene. CDR3 length equals 14 residues. V shed 4 bases and J shed 0 bases, with 9 bases lying between them. This clonotype was seen many times. These data are also associated with another study on T cells in Graves' hyperthyroidism and ophthalmopathy. That source reports: Patients aged 18 to 65 had newly diagnosed hyperthyroidism lasting under 2 months.

The chain combines TRBV7-2 with TRBJ1-1; D is possibly TRBD1 (6 bases). This TCR was sampled from a woman aged 18 to 35 with Graves disease. Sequences were derived from peripheral blood mononuclear cells (PBMCs), sampled at new diagnosis, from a patient treated with antithyroid drugs. The CDR3 region is CASSSDRLNTEAFF. DNA of the CDR3: TGTGCCAGCAGCTCTGACAGGTTGAACACTGAAGCTTTCTTT.